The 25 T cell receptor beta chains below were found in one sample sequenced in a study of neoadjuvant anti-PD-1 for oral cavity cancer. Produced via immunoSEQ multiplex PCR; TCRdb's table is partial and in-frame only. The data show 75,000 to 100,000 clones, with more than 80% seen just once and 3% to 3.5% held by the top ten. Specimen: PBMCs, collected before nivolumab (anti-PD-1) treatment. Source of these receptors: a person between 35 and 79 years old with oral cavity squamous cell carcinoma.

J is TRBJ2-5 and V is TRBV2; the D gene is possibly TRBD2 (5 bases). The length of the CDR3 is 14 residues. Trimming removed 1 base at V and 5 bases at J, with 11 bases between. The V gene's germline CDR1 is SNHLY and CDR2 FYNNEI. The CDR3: CASSEDGVRETQYF. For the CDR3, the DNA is TGTGCCAGCAGTGAAGACGGGGTCCGGGAGACCCAGTACTTC.

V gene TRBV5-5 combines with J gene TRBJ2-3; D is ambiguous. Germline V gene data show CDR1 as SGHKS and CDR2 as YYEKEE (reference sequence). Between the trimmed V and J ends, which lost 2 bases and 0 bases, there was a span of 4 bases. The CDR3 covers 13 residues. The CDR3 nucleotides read TGTGCCAGCAGCTTCGCGAGCACAGATACGCAGTATTTT. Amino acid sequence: CASSFASTDTQYF.

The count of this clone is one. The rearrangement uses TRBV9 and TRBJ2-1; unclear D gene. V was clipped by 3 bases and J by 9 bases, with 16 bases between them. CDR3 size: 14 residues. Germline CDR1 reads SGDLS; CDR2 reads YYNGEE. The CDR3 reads CASSGTQRSGEQFF. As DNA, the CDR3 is TGTGCCAGCAGCGGTACTCAGCGTTCTGGTGAGCAGTTCTTC.

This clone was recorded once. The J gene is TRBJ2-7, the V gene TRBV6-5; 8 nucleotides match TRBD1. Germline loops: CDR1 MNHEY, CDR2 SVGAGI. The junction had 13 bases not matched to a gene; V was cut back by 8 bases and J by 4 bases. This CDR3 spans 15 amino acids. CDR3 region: CASASGQGARYEQYF. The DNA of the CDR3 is TGTGCCAGCGCCTCGGGGCAGGGGGCGAGATACGAGCAGTACTTC.

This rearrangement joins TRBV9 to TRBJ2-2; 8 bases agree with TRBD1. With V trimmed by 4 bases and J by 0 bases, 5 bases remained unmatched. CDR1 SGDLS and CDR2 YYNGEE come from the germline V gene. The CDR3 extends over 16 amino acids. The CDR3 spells CASSPRTGSNTGELFF. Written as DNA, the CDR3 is TGTGCCAGCAGCCCCCGGACAGGGTCGAACACCGGGGAGCTGTTTTTT.

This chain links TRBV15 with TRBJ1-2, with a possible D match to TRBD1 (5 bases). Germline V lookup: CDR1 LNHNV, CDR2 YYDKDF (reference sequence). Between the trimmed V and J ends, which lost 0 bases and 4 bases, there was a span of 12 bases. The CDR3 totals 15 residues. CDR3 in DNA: TGTGCCACCAGCAGAGATTCAGGGATTGTCTATGGCTACACCTTC. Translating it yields CATSRDSGIVYGYTF.

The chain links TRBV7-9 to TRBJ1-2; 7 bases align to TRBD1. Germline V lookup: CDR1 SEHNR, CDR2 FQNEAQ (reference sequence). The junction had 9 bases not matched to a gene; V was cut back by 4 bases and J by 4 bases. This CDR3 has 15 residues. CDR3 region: CASSSPGPGGYGYTF. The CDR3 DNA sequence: TGTGCCAGCAGCTCCCCGGGCCCAGGGGGCTATGGCTACACCTTC.

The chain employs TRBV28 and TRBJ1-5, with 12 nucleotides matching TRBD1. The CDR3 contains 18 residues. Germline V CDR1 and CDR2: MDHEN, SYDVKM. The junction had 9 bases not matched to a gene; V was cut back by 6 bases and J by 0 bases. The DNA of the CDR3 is TGTGCCAGCAGCAGAGGGACAGGGGGCAGAAATAGCAATCAGCCCCAGCATTTT. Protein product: CASSRGTGGRNSNQPQHF.

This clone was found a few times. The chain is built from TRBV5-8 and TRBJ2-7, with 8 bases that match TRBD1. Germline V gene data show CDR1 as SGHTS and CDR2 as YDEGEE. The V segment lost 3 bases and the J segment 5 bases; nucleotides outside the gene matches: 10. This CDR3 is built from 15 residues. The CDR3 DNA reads TGTGCCAGCAGCTGGGGGGACAGGCTAATCCACGAGCAGTACTTC. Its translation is CASSWGDRLIHEQYF.

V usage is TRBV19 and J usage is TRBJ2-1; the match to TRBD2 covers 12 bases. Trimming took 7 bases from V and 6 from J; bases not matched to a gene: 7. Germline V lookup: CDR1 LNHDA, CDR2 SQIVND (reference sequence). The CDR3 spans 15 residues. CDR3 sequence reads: CASTSTSGSFNEQFF. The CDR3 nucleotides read TGTGCCAGTACCTCGACTAGCGGGAGCTTCAATGAGCAGTTCTTC.

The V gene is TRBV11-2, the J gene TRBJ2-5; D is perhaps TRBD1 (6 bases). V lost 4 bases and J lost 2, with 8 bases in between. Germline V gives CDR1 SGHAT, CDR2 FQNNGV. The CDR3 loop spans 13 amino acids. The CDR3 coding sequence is TGTGCCAGCAGCTACGGACAGCAAGAGACCCAGTACTTC. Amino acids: CASSYGQQETQYF.

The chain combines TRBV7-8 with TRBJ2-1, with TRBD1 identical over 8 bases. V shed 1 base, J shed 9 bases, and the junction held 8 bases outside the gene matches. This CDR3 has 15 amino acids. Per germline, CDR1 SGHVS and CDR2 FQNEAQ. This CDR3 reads CASSLVAGGLGEQFF. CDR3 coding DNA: TGTGCCAGCAGCTTAGTGGCAGGGGGCCTAGGTGAGCAGTTCTTC.

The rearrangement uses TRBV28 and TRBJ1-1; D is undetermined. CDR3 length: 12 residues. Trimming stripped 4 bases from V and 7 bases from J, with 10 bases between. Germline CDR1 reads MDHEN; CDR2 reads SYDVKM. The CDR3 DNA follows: TGTGCCAGCAGTTCCCCAGGATATGAAGCTTTCTTT. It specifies CASSSPGYEAFF.

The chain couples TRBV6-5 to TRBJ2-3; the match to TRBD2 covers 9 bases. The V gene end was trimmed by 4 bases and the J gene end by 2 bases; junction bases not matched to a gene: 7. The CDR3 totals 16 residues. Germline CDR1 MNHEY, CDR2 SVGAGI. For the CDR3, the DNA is TGTGCCAGCAGTTTAATACTAGCGGGCCCCACAGATACGCAGTATTTT. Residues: CASSLILAGPTDTQYF.

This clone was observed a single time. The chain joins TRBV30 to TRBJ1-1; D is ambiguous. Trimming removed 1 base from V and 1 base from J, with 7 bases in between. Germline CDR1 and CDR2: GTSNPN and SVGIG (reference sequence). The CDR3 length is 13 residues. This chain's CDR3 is CAWSGLGNTEAFF. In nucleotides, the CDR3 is TGTGCCTGGAGTGGGCTGGGGAACACTGAAGCTTTCTTT.

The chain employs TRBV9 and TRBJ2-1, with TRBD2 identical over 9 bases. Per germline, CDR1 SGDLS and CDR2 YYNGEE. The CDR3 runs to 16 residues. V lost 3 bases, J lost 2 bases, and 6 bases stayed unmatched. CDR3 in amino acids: CASSASGATTYNEQFF. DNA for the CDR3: TGTGCCAGCAGCGCTAGCGGGGCCACTACCTACAATGAGCAGTTCTTC.

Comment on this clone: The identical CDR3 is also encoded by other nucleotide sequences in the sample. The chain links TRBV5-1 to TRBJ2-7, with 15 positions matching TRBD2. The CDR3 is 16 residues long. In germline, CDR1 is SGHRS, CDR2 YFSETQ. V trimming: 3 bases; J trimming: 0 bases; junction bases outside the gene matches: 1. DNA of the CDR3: TGCGCCAGCAGCTGGACTAGCGGGAGGGCCTCCTACGAGCAGTACTTC. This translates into CASSWTSGRASYEQYF.

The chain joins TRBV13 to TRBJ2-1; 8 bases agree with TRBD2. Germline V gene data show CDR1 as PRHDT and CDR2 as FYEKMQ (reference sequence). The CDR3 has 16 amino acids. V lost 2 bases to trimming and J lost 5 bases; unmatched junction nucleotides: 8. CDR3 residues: CASSLITGGPDNEQFF. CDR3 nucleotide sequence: TGTGCCAGCAGCTTAATAACGGGAGGGCCGGACAATGAGCAGTTCTTC.

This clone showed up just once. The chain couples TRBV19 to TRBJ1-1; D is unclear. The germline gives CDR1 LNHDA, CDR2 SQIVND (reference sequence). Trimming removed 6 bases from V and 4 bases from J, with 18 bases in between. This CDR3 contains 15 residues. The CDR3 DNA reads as TGTGCCAGTAGACTTCATGCCCTCGAGACCACTGAAGCTTTCTTT. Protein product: CASRLHALETTEAFF.

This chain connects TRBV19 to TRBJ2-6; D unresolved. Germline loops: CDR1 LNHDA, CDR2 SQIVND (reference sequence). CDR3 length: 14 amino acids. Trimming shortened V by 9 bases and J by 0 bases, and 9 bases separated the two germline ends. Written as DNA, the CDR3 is TGTGCCAGCGAGGTGGGCTCTGGGGCCAACGTCCTGACTTTC. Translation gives CASEVGSGANVLTF.

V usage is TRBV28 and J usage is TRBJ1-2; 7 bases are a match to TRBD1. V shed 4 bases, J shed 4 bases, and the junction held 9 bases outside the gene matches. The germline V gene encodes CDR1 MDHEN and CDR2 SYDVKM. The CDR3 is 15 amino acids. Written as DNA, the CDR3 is TGTGCCAGCAGTTCAGGGGGACAGAAAGGCTATGGCTACACCTTC. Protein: CASSSGGQKGYGYTF.

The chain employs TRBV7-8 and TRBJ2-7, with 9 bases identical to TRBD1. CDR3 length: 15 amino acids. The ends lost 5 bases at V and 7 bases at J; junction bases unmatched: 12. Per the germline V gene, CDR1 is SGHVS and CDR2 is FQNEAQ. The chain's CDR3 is CASSPRAQGAREQYF. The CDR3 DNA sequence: TGTGCCAGCAGCCCAAGGGCACAGGGGGCAAGGGAGCAGTACTTC.

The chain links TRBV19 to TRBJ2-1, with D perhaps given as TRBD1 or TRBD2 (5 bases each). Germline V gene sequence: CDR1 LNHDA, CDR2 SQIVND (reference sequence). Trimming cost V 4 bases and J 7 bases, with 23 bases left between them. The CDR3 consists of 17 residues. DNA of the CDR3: TGTGCCAGTAGTACAGGGAGCGTCTCTGGGATACGGAATGAGCAGTTCTTC. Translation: CASSTGSVSGIRNEQFF. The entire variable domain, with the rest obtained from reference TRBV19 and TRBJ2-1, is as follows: DGGITQSPKYLFRKEGQNVTLSCEQNLNHDAMYWYRQDPGQGLRLIYYSQIVNDFQKGDIAEGYSVSREKKESFPLTVTSAQKNPTAFYLCASSTGSVSGIRNEQFFGPGTRLTVL.

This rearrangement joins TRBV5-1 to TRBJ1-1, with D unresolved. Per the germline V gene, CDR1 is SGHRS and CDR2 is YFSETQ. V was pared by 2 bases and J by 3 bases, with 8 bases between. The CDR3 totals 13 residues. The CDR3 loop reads CASSFISDTEAFF. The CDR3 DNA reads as TGCGCCAGCAGCTTTATCTCCGACACTGAAGCTTTCTTT.

The CDR3 reads CASSREGASGNTIYF. The CDR3 nucleotides are TGCGCCAGCAGCCGGGAGGGGGCCTCTGGAAACACCATATATTTT. The V call is TRBV5-1, the J call TRBJ1-3, with 7 bases aligning to TRBD1. The germline V gene has CDR1 SGHRS and CDR2 YFSETQ. J lost 0 bases, V lost 4 bases, and 4 bases had no gene match. The length of the CDR3 is 15 residues.